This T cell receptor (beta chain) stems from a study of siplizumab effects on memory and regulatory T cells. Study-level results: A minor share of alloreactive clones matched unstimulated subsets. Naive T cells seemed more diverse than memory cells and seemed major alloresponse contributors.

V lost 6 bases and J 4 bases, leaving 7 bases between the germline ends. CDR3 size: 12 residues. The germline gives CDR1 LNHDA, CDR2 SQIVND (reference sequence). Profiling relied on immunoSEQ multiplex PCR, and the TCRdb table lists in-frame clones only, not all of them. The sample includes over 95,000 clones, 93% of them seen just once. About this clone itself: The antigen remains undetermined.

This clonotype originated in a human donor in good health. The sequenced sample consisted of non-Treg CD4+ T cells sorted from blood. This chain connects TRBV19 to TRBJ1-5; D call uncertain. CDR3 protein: CASRRVNQPQHF. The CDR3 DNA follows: TGTGCCAGTAGGAGGGTGAATCAGCCCCAGCATTTT. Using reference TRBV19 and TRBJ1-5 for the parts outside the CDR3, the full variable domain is DGGITQSPKYLFRKEGQNVTLSCEQNLNHDAMYWYRQDPGQGLRLIYYSQIVNDFQKGDIAEGYSVSREKKESFPLTVTSAQKNPTAFYLCASRRVNQPQHFGDGTRLSIL.